The TCR beta chain under discussion was sequenced for a study of blood T cell repertoires in COVID-19. Looking at the study overall: Spain, Italy and the United States supplied samples that represented acute and convalescent COVID-19. T cells, B-cell-depleted T cells, or PBMCs supplied cDNA or gDNA.

This CDR3 region has 18 residues. V gave up 2 bases and J gave up 2 bases; unmatched junction bases: 5. The germline V gene has CDR1 SGHRS and CDR2 YFSETQ. In the original analysis: It was from reference gene primer amplification that nucleated cell counts were estimated. The data were produced by immunoSEQ multiplex PCR, yet TCRdb's version contains in-frame clones alone and is incomplete. From that table come the V and J calls and clone size; the DNA was used to work out D and trimming. The sample holds fewer than 250,000 clones, more than 70% seen once. The sequenced sample was peripheral blood. The clonotype originates from a middle-aged woman who had recovered from COVID-19. The genes are TRBV5-1 and TRBJ2-6; 12 nucleotides agree with TRBD2. The CDR3 coding sequence is TGCGCCAGCAGCTTTCTAGCGGGAGGGCCGGCTGGGGCCAACGTCCTGACTTTC. Translation: CASSFLAGGPAGANVLTF.